The clone carrying this TCR beta chain showed up just a few times. What it binds is unknown. This entry belongs to a study of regulatory T cells in long-lasting Graves disease. The time point was: newly diagnosed GD, antithyroid drugs for less than 3 months. Preparation of the TCR library used RNA extracted from PBMCs. Notes on the study in general: Persistent disease preferred TRBV28, TRBJ1-2 and TRBJ2-5; new disease, TRBV20-1 and TRBJ2-1. Limited samples may have lowered accuracy. Among the persistent patients, 2,500 to 3,500 public clonotypes were shared, more than the roughly 970 shared among new patients.

This CDR3 contains 14 residues. CDR1 is ENHRY, CDR2 SYGVKD, per germline. Trimming stripped 3 bases from V and 3 bases from J, with 11 bases between. Building the TCR beta libraries relied on iRepertoire HTBI primers, and CDR3 regions underwent Arm-PCR. In TCRdb, the multiplex PCR reads were re-called with MiXCR into one record per CDR3 protein. The sample carries 350,000 to 550,000 distinct CDR3 sequences, roughly 17% recorded once. Another study also made use of these data, one on T cells in Graves' hyperthyroidism and ophthalmopathy. Turning to that study: The TCR CDR3 was amplified in a first-round RT-PCR using the HTBI primer set.

The TCR originated in a woman under 30 with Graves disease. The J gene is TRBJ1-1, the V gene TRBV10-3; D is undetermined. Sample: peripheral blood mononuclear cells (PBMCs), taken at new diagnosis, from a patient treated with antithyroid drugs. DNA for the CDR3: TGTGCCATCAGTGAATTCCACCCCGACACTGAAGCTTTCTTT. Protein: CAISEFHPDTEAFF.